This is a list of T cell receptor beta chains from one sample in a study of cytomegalovirus exposure and HLA in healthy donors. Sequencing was performed with immunoSEQ multiplex PCR; in TCRdb, only in-frame clones are kept and a portion is missing. The table has roughly 60,000 clones, roughly 77% seen once. Sequenced: PBMCs. Receptors originate from a woman in her thirties in good health and CMV-seronegative. Both conserved end residues are part of each CDR3. Fields, in order: J gene, CDR3 length, V gene, CDR3 protein.

J gene: TRBJ2-5
CDR3 length: 15
V gene: TRBV6-1
CDR3 protein: CASSVTSGRGETQYF

J gene: TRBJ1-2
CDR3 length: 16
V gene: TRBV15
CDR3 protein: CATSRVPGQAVYGYTF

J gene: TRBJ2-7
CDR3 length: 14
V gene: TRBV28
CDR3 protein: CASLRGGNSYEQYF

J gene: TRBJ2-1
CDR3 length: 16
V gene: TRBV5-6
CDR3 protein: CASSLPPGQGANEQFF

J gene: TRBJ2-7
CDR3 length: 14
V gene: TRBV7-9
CDR3 protein: CSSSLDGQSYEQYF

J gene: TRBJ2-2
CDR3 length: 13
V gene: TRBV6-5
CDR3 protein: CASSPDTTGELFF

J gene: TRBJ2-2
CDR3 length: 16
V gene: TRBV14
CDR3 protein: CASSQDWAVNTGELFF

J gene: TRBJ2-1
CDR3 length: 17
V gene: TRBV9
CDR3 protein: CASSVVGSSGRSVEQFF

J gene: TRBJ2-3
CDR3 length: 19
V gene: TRBV19
CDR3 protein: CASSLRVGTSGFVGDTQYF

J gene: .
CDR3 length: 17
V gene: TRBV5-1
CDR3 protein: CASSLASTGSKSYEQYF

J gene: TRBJ2-2
CDR3 length: 16
V gene: TRBV9
CDR3 protein: CASSPRQGGNTGELFF

J gene: TRBJ1-2
CDR3 length: 14
V gene: TRBV4-2
CDR3 protein: CASSRAGQAGGYTF

J gene: TRBJ1-3
CDR3 length: 16
V gene: TRBV10-3
CDR3 protein: CAISEWAGSSGNTIYF